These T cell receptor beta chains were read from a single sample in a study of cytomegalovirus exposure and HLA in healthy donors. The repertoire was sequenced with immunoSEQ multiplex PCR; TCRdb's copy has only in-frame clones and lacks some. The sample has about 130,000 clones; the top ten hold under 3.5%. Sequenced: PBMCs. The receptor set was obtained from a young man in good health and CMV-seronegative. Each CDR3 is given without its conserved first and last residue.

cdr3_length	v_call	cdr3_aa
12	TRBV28	ASSFPGSGNTIY
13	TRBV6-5	ANHRDTKYQETQY
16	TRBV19	ASSTSLAGGGAKNIQY
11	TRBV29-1	GGTSGNTGELF
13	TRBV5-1	ASSLEAGRTDTQY
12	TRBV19	ASSIEGYSYEQY
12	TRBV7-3	ASSQTFGADTQY
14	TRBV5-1	ASSLEKGQVNSPLH
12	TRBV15	ATSRDRQGSGYT
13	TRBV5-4	ASSSSPRGGDEQY
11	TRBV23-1	ASDGQGLYGYT
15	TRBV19	ASSTLGTGKTNYGYT
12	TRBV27	ASSFAESNQPQH
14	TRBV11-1	ASSRTFLKMGSTQY
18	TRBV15	ATSRDLRTALAGVGETQY
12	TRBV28	ASTLGTGVGEQY
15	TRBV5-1	ASSFRPTGQERETQY
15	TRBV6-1	ASSESWPPAGTDTQY
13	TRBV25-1	ASSPQGSGNQPQH
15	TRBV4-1	ASESTYPAGRWTEAF
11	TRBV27	ASSSASGSEQY
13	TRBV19	ASSIGSGRADTQY
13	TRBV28	ASSLTPGGGYGYT
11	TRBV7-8	ASSSVPSTEQY
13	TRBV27	ASSLSPGGNTEAF
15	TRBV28	ASTLTGDEGKGTEAF
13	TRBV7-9	ASSLLRTGTEKLF
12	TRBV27	ASSFWQGGNEQY
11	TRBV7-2	ASSPQGRNEQF
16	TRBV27	ASSISYGTEGPIYEQY
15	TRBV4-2	ASSQSAGGWGTDTQY
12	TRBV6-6	ASSYGTGVIGYT
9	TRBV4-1	ASSQVRSAF
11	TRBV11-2	ASSTSGPTEAF
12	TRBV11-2	ASRETGSTDTQY
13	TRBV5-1	ASSPGQGNYNEQF
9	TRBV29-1	SAGGGDEQY
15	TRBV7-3	ASSPKYRGRVNQPQH
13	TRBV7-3	ASSFGPEGGETQY
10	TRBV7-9	ASSRVMGLKF
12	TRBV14	ASSQGGRGETQY
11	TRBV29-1	SVGTNSYNEQF